This TCR beta chain originates from a study of T-cell memory formation after mild COVID-19. This clonotype has more than one count but fewer than ten. Its antigen remains unidentified. Germline CDR1 and CDR2: SGHAT and FQNNGV. V lost 4 bases to trimming and J lost 6 bases; unmatched junction nucleotides: 8. The CDR3 runs to 15 residues. TCRdb ran MiXCR on the 5' RACE reads and lists one entry per CDR3 protein. The sample contains around 300,000 distinct CDR3 sequences, 13% of which appear only once. General study findings and limits: The finding that pre-infection memory included some responding clones suggested that cross-reactive memory joined.

The gene calls are TRBV11-2 and TRBJ2-1; 8 bases match TRBD1. The sample taken for sequencing was PBMCs or a T cell subset sorted from them (not recorded which). This receptor was obtained from a man younger than 30 who had mild COVID-19 (a few samples of this study predate the infection). Cell type and time point are not known. The CDR3 loop reads CASSSSGQAANEQFF. The CDR3, as DNA: TGTGCCAGCAGCTCTTCGGGACAGGCTGCCAATGAGCAGTTCTTC.